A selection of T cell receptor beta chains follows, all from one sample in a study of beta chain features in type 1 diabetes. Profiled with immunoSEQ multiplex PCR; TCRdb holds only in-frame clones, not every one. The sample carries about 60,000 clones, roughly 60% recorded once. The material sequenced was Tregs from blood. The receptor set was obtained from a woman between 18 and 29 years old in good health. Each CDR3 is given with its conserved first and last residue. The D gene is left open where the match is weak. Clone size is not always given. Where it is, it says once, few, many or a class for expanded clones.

CAISESEYEQFF	TGTGCCATCAGTGAGTCGGAGTATGAGCAGTTCTTC	NA	TRBV10-3	TRBJ2-1	NA
CATATGNYGYTF	TGTGCCACCGCTACAGGGAACTATGGCTACACCTTC	NA	TRBV10-3	TRBJ1-2	NA
CASSLGGGFNTEAFF	TGCGCCAGCAGCTTGGGCGGAGGCTTTAACACTGAAGCTTTCTTT	NA	TRBV5-1	TRBJ1-1	NA
CASSMTANTEAFF	TGTGCCAGCAGTATGACAGCGAACACTGAAGCTTTCTTT	NA	TRBV6-1	TRBJ1-1	NA
CASSLRAGAEKLFF	TGTGCCAGCAGCTTACGGGCAGGGGCTGAAAAACTGTTTTTT	NA	TRBV7-9	TRBJ1-4	NA
CASSLGAGAGYTF	TGTGCCAGCAGCTTAGGGGCAGGGGCTGGCTACACCTTC	NA	TRBV7-9	TRBJ1-2	NA
CASRELTGYYGYTF	TGTGCCAGCAGGGAATTGACAGGATACTATGGCTACACCTTC	NA	TRBV6-5	TRBJ1-2	NA
CASSLFNEQFF	TGTGCCAGCAGCCTCTTCAATGAGCAGTTCTTC	NA	TRBV7-8	TRBJ2-1	NA
CATMLAGGPSYNEQFF	TGTGCCACTATGCTAGCGGGAGGTCCCAGCTACAATGAGCAGTTCTTC	TRBD2	TRBV19	TRBJ2-1	few
CASSLIQGASTEAFF	TGTGCCAGCAGCTTAATACAGGGGGCGTCCACTGAAGCTTTCTTT	TRBD1	TRBV5-4	TRBJ1-1	NA
CASSSLRTGRNVSPLHF	TGTGCCAGCAGCTCCCTCCGGACAGGGAGGAACGTTTCACCCCTCCACTTT	TRBD1	TRBV7-2	TRBJ1-6	few
CASSLDRGFYNEQFF	TGTGCCAGCAGCTTAGACAGGGGCTTCTACAATGAGCAGTTCTTC	TRBD1	TRBV7-3	TRBJ2-1	NA
CASSSRRDTEAFF	TGTGCCAGCAGTAGCCGCAGGGACACTGAAGCTTTCTTT	NA	TRBV6-1	TRBJ1-1	once
CASSPGQASYEGETQYF	TGCGCCAGCAGCCCGGGACAGGCGTCTTACGAAGGGGAGACCCAGTACTTC	TRBD1	TRBV5-1	TRBJ2-5	NA
CASSQDTEAFF	TGTGCCAGCAGTCAGGACACTGAAGCTTTCTTT	NA	TRBV6-6	TRBJ1-1	NA
CASSLVQTGELFF	TGCGCCAGCAGCTTGGTCCAAACCGGGGAGCTGTTTTTT	NA	TRBV5-1	TRBJ2-2	NA
CASNGMRGAVGLYTEAFF	TGTGCCAGCAACGGGATGCGGGGGGCGGTAGGTTTGTACACTGAAGCTTTCTTT	NA	TRBV2	TRBJ1-1	NA
CASSQDGRGNEKLFF	TGCGCCAGCAGCCAGGACGGGCGAGGGAATGAAAAACTGTTTTTT	NA	TRBV4-1	TRBJ1-4	NA
CAWSATGAWFF	TGTGCCTGGAGTGCGACAGGCGCGTGGTTCTTC	NA	TRBV30	TRBJ2-1	few
CASSPLRGSGSSDEQFF	TGTGCCAGCTCACCCCTCCGGGGTAGCGGGAGTTCGGATGAGCAGTTCTTC	TRBD2	TRBV18	TRBJ2-1	NA
CASSLVVGGLTYGYTF	TGTGCCAGCAGCTTAGTTGTAGGGGGCCTTACCTATGGCTACACCTTC	TRBD1	TRBV7-8	TRBJ1-2	NA
CAISLGTGSNQPQHF	TGTGCCATCAGCCTCGGGACAGGGAGCAATCAGCCCCAGCATTTT	TRBD1	TRBV6-1	TRBJ1-5	NA
CASKLAGGPFSEQFF	TGTGCCAGCAAACTAGCGGGAGGGCCTTTCAGTGAGCAGTTCTTC	TRBD2	TRBV6-6	TRBJ2-1	NA
CASSLTSVGQYF	TGTGCCAGCAGCTTGACTAGCGTTGGGCAGTATTTT	TRBD2	TRBV7-9	TRBJ2-3	NA
CASSFDRRVAFF	TGTGCCAGCAGCTTCGACAGGCGGGTAGCTTTCTTT	NA	TRBV5-6	TRBJ1-1	few
CASSLFSFTDTQYF	TGCGCCAGCAGCTTGTTCAGTTTTACAGATACGCAGTATTTT	NA	TRBV5-1	TRBJ2-3	NA
CASSLGAPGQSYGYTF	TGTGCCAGCAGCTTAGGGGCCCCGGGACAGTCCTATGGCTACACCTTC	TRBD1	TRBV13	TRBJ1-2	NA
CASSMLEDSPLHF	TGTGCCAGTAGTATGCTGGAGGATTCACCCCTCCACTTT	NA	TRBV19	TRBJ1-6	NA